This T cell receptor beta chain was identified during a study of human T cells and chemical hapten exposure. One entry per CDR3 protein, called by TCRdb with MiXCR from the RACE reads. The repertoire holds 300,000 to 400,000 distinct CDR3 sequences, roughly 6.9% seen once, with 7% to 10% in the top ten. Between the trimmed V and J ends, which lost 6 bases and 6 bases, there was a span of 14 bases. The CDR3 loop spans 13 amino acids. The V gene's germline CDR1 is MNHEY and CDR2 SVGEGT. This clonotype has more than one count but fewer than ten. Time point indicated: patch test 1, 2 weeks after DPC sensitization. Treatment: therapeutic diphenylcyclopropenone sensitization with weekly scalp DPC.

The chain combines TRBV6-2 or TRBV6-3 with TRBJ1-2; no reliable D call. This specimen consisted of whole blood, obtained in connection with sensitization to the hapten diphenylcyclopropenone (DPC). The receptor was derived from a woman aged 18-29 years with alopecia areata. Some clones in this sample may be carry-over from other donors' samples. The CDR3 nucleotides are TGTGCCAGCAGCCGCAGTTCAGTAAATGGCTACACCTTC. Its translation: CASSRSSVNGYTF.